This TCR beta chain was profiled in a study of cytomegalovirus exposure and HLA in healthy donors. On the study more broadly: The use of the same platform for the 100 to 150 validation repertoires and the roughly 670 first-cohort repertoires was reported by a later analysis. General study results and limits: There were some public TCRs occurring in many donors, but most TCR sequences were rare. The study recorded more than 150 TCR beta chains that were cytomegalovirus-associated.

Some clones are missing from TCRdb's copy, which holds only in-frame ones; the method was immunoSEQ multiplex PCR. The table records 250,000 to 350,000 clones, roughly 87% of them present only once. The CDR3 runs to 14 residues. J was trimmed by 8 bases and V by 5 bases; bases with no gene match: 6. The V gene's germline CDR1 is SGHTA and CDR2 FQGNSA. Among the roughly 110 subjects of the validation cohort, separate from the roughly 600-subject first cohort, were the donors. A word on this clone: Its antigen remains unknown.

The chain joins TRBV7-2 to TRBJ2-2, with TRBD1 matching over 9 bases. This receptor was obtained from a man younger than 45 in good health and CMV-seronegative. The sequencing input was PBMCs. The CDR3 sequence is CASSLQGAYGELFF. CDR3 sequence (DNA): TGTGCCAGCAGCCTACAGGGGGCATATGGGGAGCTGTTTTTT.